This T cell receptor (beta chain) was sequenced for a study of CD8 T cells in ankylosing spondylitis. Study results and caveats: Ankylosing spondylitis blood appeared to carry a characteristic TCR beta motif of 7 or 8 highly homologous variants.

This clonotype was counted ten times or more. Antigen: not known. The CDR3 has 12 residues. Trimming stripped 3 bases from V and 2 bases from J, with 7 bases between. The germline V gene encodes CDR1 SQVTM and CDR2 ANQGSEA. TCRdb fed the 5' RACE reads into MiXCR, producing one record per CDR3 protein. The table lists some 220,000 distinct CDR3 sequences, around 7.9% of them singletons. The clonotype originates from a male donor with ankylosing spondylitis. Sequencing used blood, either unsorted or a sorted T cell fraction (not recorded which). The chain links TRBV29-1 to TRBJ1-2, with unresolved D. For the CDR3, the DNA is TGCAGCGTTGAGATCGGCAACTATGGCTACACCTTC. It specifies CSVEIGNYGYTF. Drawing the rest from reference TRBV29-1 and TRBJ1-2, the complete variable domain is SAVISQKPSRDICQRGTSLTIQCQVDSQVTMMFWYRQQPGQSLTLIATANQGSEATYESGFVIDKFPISRPNLTFSTLTVSNMSPEDSSIYLCSVEIGNYGYTFGSGTRLTVV.